The 17 T cell receptor beta chains presented below share a single source sample, sequenced in a study of T cells after yellow fever vaccination. TCRdb redid the calling of the 5' RACE reads with MiXCR, one entry per CDR3 protein. The table has 140,000 to 150,000 distinct CDR3 sequences, approximately 6.6% seen once. The sample in question was CD4+ T cells sorted from PBMCs, obtained 10 days after the yellow fever booster vaccination. Receptors were obtained from a man aged 25 to 40 who received the YFV17D yellow fever vaccine.

In its sample, this clonotype was seen many times. The V and J genes are TRBV5-4 and TRBJ2-7; possible D gene TRBD1, 6 bases. V dropped 1 base and J dropped 6 bases, with 17 bases sitting between them. CDR3 length: 15 amino acids. Per germline, CDR1 SGHNT and CDR2 YYREEE (reference sequence). This CDR3 reads CASSLRSGALGEQYF. DNA of the CDR3: TGTGCCAGCAGCTTGCGTTCAGGGGCCCTCGGCGAGCAGTACTTC.

Concerning this clonotype: Its ends do not fully match the called genes, so a read error is possible. This rearrangement joins TRBV7-2 to TRBJ2-5; 7 positions match TRBD1. Germline V lookup: CDR1 SGHTA, CDR2 FQGNSA. The CDR3 has 16 residues. The chain's CDR3 is CSSSLAIARGQETQYF. Written as DNA, the CDR3 is TGTTCCAGCAGCTTAGCGATAGCCAGGGGGCAAGAGACCCAGTACTTC.

This clonotype was found many times. The chain recombines TRBV28 with TRBJ2-6; D unresolved. The germline V gene has CDR1 MDHEN and CDR2 SYDVKM. Trimming cost V 2 bases and J 1 base, with 6 bases left between them. The CDR3 totals 15 residues. CDR3 in DNA: TGTGCCAGCAGTTTACTGGGATCTGGGGCCAACGTCCTGACTTTC. Translation gives CASSLLGSGANVLTF.

The table lists this clonotype with many counts. This rearrangement joins TRBV24-1 to TRBJ1-5; D remains unclear. CDR1 KGHDR and CDR2 SFDVKD come from the germline V gene. V dropped 4 bases and J dropped 7 bases, with 7 bases sitting between them. The CDR3 has 12 residues. CDR3 protein: CATSDGVQPQHF. The CDR3 DNA reads TGTGCCACCAGTGACGGGGTGCAGCCCCAGCATTTT.

At least ten counts were recorded for this clonotype. V is TRBV18 and J is TRBJ2-6; TRBD1 matches at 7 bases. Germline V gene data show CDR1 as KGHSH and CDR2 as LQKENI. V trimming: 4 bases; J trimming: 2 bases; junction bases outside the gene matches: 2. CDR3 size: 15 residues. CDR3 DNA sequence: TGTGCCAGCTCACTCGGACAGGCTGGGGCCAACGTCCTGACTTTC. Translation gives CASSLGQAGANVLTF.

The chain links TRBV7-8 to TRBJ2-1; D may be TRBD2 (6 bases). The CDR3 has 14 amino acids. Germline CDR1 and CDR2: SGHVS and FQNEAQ. Trimming took 7 bases from V and 8 from J, leaving 18 bases between them. The CDR3 bases are TGTGCCAGCACCCACACTCGCCCGGGGGATGAGCAGTTCTTC. It specifies CASTHTRPGDEQFF.

This clonotype was seen at least ten times. The rearrangement uses TRBV7-2 and TRBJ1-2, with D perhaps matching TRBD1 (6 bases). CDR1 and CDR2 (germline): SGHTA, FQGNSA. V gave up 1 base and J gave up 7 bases, with 13 bases separating them. The CDR3 length is 14 residues. The DNA of the CDR3 is TGTGCCAGCAGCTTAGTACTACAGGGCGGTGGCTACACCTTC. Protein sequence: CASSLVLQGGGYTF.

This clonotype has at least ten counts. V and J are TRBV5-1 and TRBJ2-5; D is unresolved. The CDR3 has 14 amino acids. Germline values: CDR1 SGHRS, CDR2 YFSETQ. Trimming stripped 4 bases from V and 3 bases from J, with 13 bases between. The CDR3 DNA sequence: TGCGCCAGCAGCGTAGCAGGCTCAGAAGAGACCCAGTACTTC. Translated, it gives CASSVAGSEETQYF.

This clonotype was detected many times. The chain recombines TRBV5-4 with TRBJ2-3; D gene unclear. Trimming left V 3 bases short and J 4 bases short, with 12 bases between. From germline, CDR1 is SGHNT and CDR2 YYREEE (reference sequence). This CDR3 has 14 amino acids. The CDR3 DNA is TGTGCCAGCAGCTCCAACTGGAGAGCAGATACGCAGTATTTT. Translation: CASSSNWRADTQYF.

This clonotype came up many times. The rearrangement joins TRBV7-2 to TRBJ2-1; TRBD2 matches at 7 bases. The CDR3 consists of 16 residues. CDR1 and CDR2 (germline): SGHTA, FQGNSA. V dropped 5 bases and J dropped 0; count of bases not matched to a gene: 7. Here the CDR3 DNA reads TGTGCCAGCAGCGTAACTAGCGACCACTCCTACAATGAGCAGTTCTTC. Its protein product is CASSVTSDHSYNEQFF.

This clonotype was recorded at least ten times. The V call is TRBV5-1, the J call TRBJ2-7; D not certain. The CDR3 extends over 12 amino acids. V was clipped by 0 bases and J by 6 bases, with 7 bases between them. Germline assignment: CDR1 SGHRS and CDR2 YFSETQ. Here the CDR3 reads CASSLGPTEQYF. The DNA for the CDR3 is TGCGCCAGCAGCTTGGGTCCAACCGAGCAGTACTTC.

This clonotype has ten or more counts. The chain combines TRBV5-1 with TRBJ2-2; 14 bases are shared with TRBD2. Trimming removed 3 bases from V and 6 bases from J; junction bases left unmatched: 7. Germline CDR1 is SGHRS and CDR2 is YFSETQ. This CDR3 spans 17 amino acids. CDR3 sequence (DNA): TGCGCCAGCAGCTCTCCCGCGGGACTAGCGGGAGCCGGGGAGCTGTTTTTT. Encoded protein: CASSSPAGLAGAGELFF.

To note about this clonotype: A single base separates this from a much larger clone, so it may be a read error. The chain has TRBV11-2 and TRBJ2-5; D not resolved. Germline CDR1 and CDR2: SGHAT and FQNNGV. V was cut by 1 base and J by 2 bases, with 11 bases left in between. The CDR3 totals 15 residues. CDR3 amino acids: CASSLGTGRQETQYF. In nucleotides, the CDR3 is TGTGCCAGCAGCTTAGGAACGGGCCGTCAAGAGACCCAGTACTTC.

This clonotype was seen many times. The chain employs TRBV7-2 and TRBJ2-1; 11 bases fit TRBD2. The CDR3 is 17 residues long. The trim removed 6 bases at V and 9 bases at J, leaving 16 bases unmatched. Germline V gene sequence: CDR1 SGHTA, CDR2 FQGNSA. Written as DNA, the CDR3 is TGTGCCAGCAGTTCTCCCGTAGCGGGAGGGCTTTGGGTTGAGCAGTTCTTC. It is translated as CASSSPVAGGLWVEQFF.

The sample holds many counts of this clonotype. This rearrangement joins TRBV7-9 to TRBJ2-7; 9 bases line up with TRBD1. The CDR3 is 15 residues long. CDR1 SEHNR and CDR2 FQNEAQ come from the germline V gene (reference sequence). Unmatched junction bases numbered 6, after V lost 3 bases and J lost 3 bases. DNA for the CDR3: TGTGCCAGCAGCTTTGACCTGACAGGGGGCTACGAGCAGTACTTC. Amino acids: CASSFDLTGGYEQYF. Variable domain in full (rest from reference TRBV7-9 and TRBJ2-7): DTGVSQNPRHKITKRGQNVTFRCDPISEHNRLYWYRQTLGQGPEFLTYFQNEAQLEKSRLLSDRFSAERPKGSFSTLEIQRTEQGDSAMYLCASSFDLTGGYEQYFGPGTRLTVT.

The V call is TRBV5-5, the J call TRBJ2-3; D unclear. The V and J ends lost 3 bases and 0 bases respectively, with 11 bases between them. CDR1 is SGHKS, CDR2 YYEKEE, per germline (reference sequence). This CDR3 contains 15 residues. CDR3 sequence: CASSSSTSSTDTQYF. The CDR3 DNA reads as TGTGCCAGCAGCTCGTCGACCTCTAGCACAGATACGCAGTATTTT.

This clonotype has only a few counts. This rearrangement joins TRBV7-2 to TRBJ2-7; 12 nucleotides match TRBD2. Germline V gene lookup returns CDR1 SGHTA and CDR2 FQGNSA. The CDR3 covers 16 residues. Losses at the gene ends were 0 bases for V and 5 bases for J; bases not matched to a gene: 5. CDR3 amino acids: CASSLALLAGGDEQYF. CDR3 DNA sequence: TGTGCCAGCAGCTTAGCGCTTCTAGCGGGAGGGGACGAGCAGTACTTC. Combining the CDR3 with reference TRBV7-2 and TRBJ2-7 gives the whole variable domain GAGVSQSPSNKVTEKGKDVELRCDPISGHTALYWYRQSLGQGLEFLIYFQGNSAPDKSGLPSDRFSAERTGGSVSTLTIQRTQQEDSAVYLCASSLALLAGGDEQYFGPGTRLTVT.